This T cell receptor (beta chain) comes out of a study of cytomegalovirus exposure and HLA in healthy donors (dated by TCRdb to about 2017). Background for the entire study: In an earlier analysis of 587 of the donors, about 270 Gb of sequence data and 90 million to 120 million unique TCR beta sequences from some 170 million T cells were reported. Besides the first cohort of more than 650 subjects, a separate validation cohort made up of roughly 130 different subjects was used. Around 330 gigabases of sequencing data and around 88 million unique TCR sequences made up an early release that covered about 640 HLA-typed donors. The study used immunosequencing to profile the T cell repertoires of 666 subjects and linked those repertoires to cytomegalovirus serostatus. A later genetic analysis took genome-wide SNP genotypes for about 55% of the 666 donors and used that subset as a discovery cohort. Every repertoire in the discovery cohort had been generated on one and the same sequencing platform. In a later analysis, previously published TCR beta repertoires from 600 to 850 donors were re-analyzed and high-resolution HLA genotyping was added so that TCR occurrence patterns could be studied. On average, around 240,000 unique TCR beta nucleotide sequences were sequenced per donor among 398 genotyped donors of the cohort, with roughly 18% of those sequences being non-productive. Donor age, sex, ethnicity and CMV serostatus were compiled together with the repertoire data. HLA typing covered class I and class II loci at four-digit resolution. The aim of the study was to test whether cataloging public T cell receptors could identify signatures of past pathogen exposure. Rather than drawing on any new phenotypic data, the later analysis identified candidate immune exposures from TCR beta sequences and the way those sequences occurred across donors. An earlier analysis of about 620 of the donors applied high-throughput TCR beta sequencing to assess whether each TCR beta V gene segment acted as functional or pseudogenic. Typing coverage varied by locus: roughly 620-640 donors for A, B, C, DRB1 and DQB1; under 550 for DQA1; about 590 for DPA1; 450 to 480 for DPB1. Of the 398 genotyped donors, roughly 85% fell in the genetic ancestry cluster associated with self-reported Caucasian donors. To predict cytomegalovirus infection status, the study brought together high-throughput TCR immunosequencing, statistical association of individual TCRs with disease status, and machine learning. A few DR-DQ haplotypes were treated as single units for association and clustering because of strong linkage in the cohort.

Including the terminal cysteine and phenylalanine, the CDR3 comprises 13 residues. Just CDR3 DNA is preserved here, 39 bases in frame from base 1. Reading the germline V gene gives CDR1 SNHLY and CDR2 FYNNEI. Trimming takes 4 bases from V and 4 bases from J, and the germline ends sit 9 bases apart. The cohort comprised 550 to 700 healthy bone marrow donors. Cohort members were all nominally healthy when sampled, although unrecorded immune exposures were likely present. The donor was CMV seronegative and belonged to the group of under 400 seronegative cohort members. A peripheral blood sample was provided by each donor, and peripheral blood mononuclear cells were used for TCR beta sequencing. Genomic DNA extraction from the blood cell samples was performed with the Qiagen DNeasy Blood Extraction Kit. The protocol used for the library was the immunoSEQ multiplex PCR assay. The multiplex PCR relied on a mix of 60 forward primers for TCR Vbeta segments and 13 reverse primers for TCR Jbeta segments. The CDR3 region of rearranged TCR beta genes was amplified from genomic DNA with a multiplex PCR assay. On the Illumina HiSeq System, the amplified TCR beta libraries were sequenced as 87-base-pair reads. The authors' pipeline ran thus. A later analysis tallied 75 million to 95 million unique TCR beta chains across the approximately 670 repertoires, and around 10 million of those chains were shared by two or more donors. A nearest-neighbor algorithm error-corrected the raw reads and collapsed the reads into unique sequences, merging closely related sequences to remove PCR and sequencing errors. Alignment of CDR3 sequences to IMGT reference sequences was used to assign V, D and J gene segments. For a sequence to be retained, a match of at least six nucleotides was required to both a V gene segment and a J gene segment. A rearrangement was called productive if the CDR3 had no stop codons and remained in frame with V and J, and every other rearrangement was called non-productive. CDR3 was defined according to IMGT convention as the region running from the second conserved V-encoded cysteine to the conserved J-encoded phenylalanine. The earlier analysis of about 590 of the donors excluded sequences that lacked an unambiguous match to a single V gene segment. In an earlier analysis of 587 of the donors, V segments were called functional above 56.7% productive rearrangements and were called segregating when the between-donor standard deviation exceeded 5%. A statistical classification framework was built to diagnose cytomegalovirus status from the catalog of TCR beta chain sequences. In a later analysis, TCR nucleotide sequences were compared against IMGT/GENE-DB human TR gene sequences so that V and J genes could be assigned. A later analysis assigned CDR3 sequences and most-parsimonious VDJ recombination scenarios with the TCRdist pipeline. A later analysis defined each TCR beta chain by its CDR3 amino acid sequence plus V-gene family, and excluded reads lacking a unique V-gene family. As a way to deal with suspected cross-contamination and a sequencing artifact, a later analysis dropped 500 to 700 nucleotide sequences that were highly shared and had low generation probability. For each public chain, a later analysis derived a clonal expansion index from normalized ranks of inferred template counts within each repertoire. Generation probabilities in a later analysis came from a VDJ recombination model fitted to out-of-frame rearrangements, and those results were checked against IGoR. In a later analysis, hypergeometric tests were used to score TCR-TCR, TCR-HLA and TCR-CMV co-occurrence, with a repertoire-size bias correction applied to TCR pairs. A later analysis estimated false discovery rates by permuting HLA or CMV assignments 20 times. In a later analysis, co-occurring TCRs were grouped using DBSCAN, with TCRdist sequence similarity added in when clustering inside HLA-allele-positive subsets. Repertoires with fewer than 30,000 or more than 120,000 public chains, plus five repertoires with anomalous nucleotide sharing, were excluded from co-occurrence clustering. As stored in TCRdb, this immuneACCESS dataset retains in-frame rearrangements with V and J assigned. A fraction of the clones does not appear; measured against another copy, unresolved V genes explain less than half of the discrepancy, and the remainder lacks a known reason. That table gives V, J and clone size, and the DNA gave D and trimming. This sample is represented by some 160,000 clones; nearly 80% of them were singletons. The ten largest clones represent 3% to 3.5% of the sample.

What the authors observed across the whole study: In a later analysis, several top co-occurrence clusters were reported to appear linked to parvovirus B19, influenza, CMV and Epstein-Barr virus. Linkage disequilibrium might explain the correlated functional status among segregating V segments, but an unknown experimental factor could not be ruled out. A few of the identified cytomegalovirus-associated TCR beta chains were confirmed in vitro to be specific for cytomegalovirus antigens. Immune exposure information for the cohort was limited to CMV serostatus. The earlier analysis of around 600 of the donors excluded over 15 rarely observed V segments, including chromosome 9 orphons, because counts were too low. The classifier was reported to diagnose cytomegalovirus status with high specificity and sensitivity in both the original cohort and the validation cohort. Across donors, most TCR sequences were observed very rarely, whereas some public TCRs were present in many individuals. Presence/absence analyses assumed roughly uniform sequencing depth across donors, an assumption that may not hold. In a later analysis, TCR association rates were found to vary across HLA loci, with the most associated TCRs seen for DRB1 alleles and the fewest for HLA-C alleles. HLA typing was unavailable for some donors at each locus, so association tests used only the typed subset. The authors suggested that the approach could potentially be extended to other disease states and immunological phenotypes. The 87-base-pair reads could not distinguish some IMGT-functional V segments, including TRBV6-2 and TRBV6-3, so those segments were excluded. A cluster of highly shared sequence variants was judged likely to represent a technical artifact of the sequencing pipeline. A further reported finding was that TCR beta sequences accurately predicted the HLA-A and HLA-B alleles for most subjects in the first cohort. A later genetic analysis reported fewer N-insertions in productive TCRs among donors in an Asian-associated ancestry cluster than the approximately 700-donor mean. According to a later analysis, most CMV-associated TCR beta chains appeared to be HLA-restricted, and the HLA associations seemed to be driven largely by CMV exposure. In a later analysis, HLA-associated TCR beta chains were found to be more clonally expanded and to have lower generation probabilities than equally common non-associated chains. V-gene and J-gene trimming of TCR beta chains was associated with a missense DCLRE1C variant in a later genetic analysis, and the association was replicated in an independent cohort. In a later analysis, some 18,000 TCR beta sequences were associated with specific HLA alleles at a false discovery rate of 0.05. In an earlier analysis of roughly 560 of the donors, most TCR beta V segments were observed in productive rearrangements about 87% or about 30% of the time, broadly matching IMGT annotations. The cohort was sequenced for TCR beta chains only, and without alpha or paired-chain data the features that could be detected were limited. In the study, roughly 160 TCR beta chains were listed as associated with cytomegalovirus. Assigning TCR associations to individual alleles was difficult when HLA alleles, especially DR and DQ, strongly co-occurred.

With respect to this clone: Its antigen remains unidentified. No qualities accompany the bases; no much larger clone lies one base away.

What was sequenced was PBMCs. The chain is encoded by TRBV2 joined to TRBJ2-3, with TRBD2 tentatively as D gene (6 bases match). The clonotype comes from a woman between 40 and 50 years old in good health and CMV-seronegative. CDR3 protein: CASSGRLADTQYF. The nucleotide sequence is TGTGCCAGCAGTGGTCGACTAGCAGATACGCAGTATTTT.